Each of the 14 T cell receptor beta chains below was sequenced from the same sample in a study of cytomegalovirus exposure and HLA in healthy donors. PCR was performed using 60 Vbeta and 13 Jbeta primers. The table came from immunoSEQ multiplex PCR; TCRdb's copy has only in-frame clones and leaves some out. The sample has under 200,000 clones; approximately 80% are singletons. Specimen: PBMCs. Source of these receptors: a male donor in good health and CMV-seropositive.

Remarks on this clone: Within the sample, other DNA sequences also encode this same CDR3. V and J are TRBV9 and TRBJ2-1; the match to TRBD1 covers 7 bases. Unmatched junction bases numbered 3, after V lost 6 bases and J lost 3 bases. CDR3 length equals 13 residues. Per germline, CDR1 SGDLS and CDR2 YYNGEE. CDR3 in DNA: TGTGCCAGCAACCGGGACAGCTACAATGAGCAGTTCTTC. Translated: CASNRDSYNEQFF.

CDR3 nucleotide sequence: TGTGCCAGAAGCTTTTGGGGAGAGGGTCAGCCCCAGCATTTT. It codes for CARSFWGEGQPQHF. V and J are TRBV5-3 and TRBJ1-5; D is undetermined. TRBV5-3 carries the ORF label, with uncertain function. V lost 2 bases, J lost 6 bases, and 12 bases lay in between. This CDR3 is 14 amino acids long.

The chain couples TRBV9 to TRBJ2-5; D call uncertain. The V gene lost 3 bases and the J gene lost 11 bases, with 26 bases spanning the gap. Germline CDR1 and CDR2: SGDLS and YYNGEE. The length of the CDR3 is 16 residues. The CDR3, as DNA: TGTGCCAGCAGCGCCGAAGATGGTTCTTCCTCTGAGGAGCAGTACTTC. Translation gives CASSAEDGSSSEEQYF.

The genes are TRBV27 and TRBJ1-1; 8 bases are shared with TRBD1. V was clipped by 1 base and J by 7 bases; unmatched bases: 2. Germline values: CDR1 MNHEY, CDR2 SMNVEV (reference sequence). This CDR3 is 13 amino acids long. The CDR3 DNA is TGTGCCAGCAGTTTATTACAGGGGGATGAAGCTTTCTTT. Protein product: CASSLLQGDEAFF.

This clone was observed a single time. This chain connects TRBV6-1 to TRBJ1-2; 8 positions match TRBD1. This CDR3 is 14 amino acids long. Germline loops: CDR1 MNHNS, CDR2 SASEGT. With 3 bases clipped from V and 3 bases from J, the junction kept 3 bases outside the gene matches. CDR3 bases: TGTGCCAGCAGTGAGACAGGGGTTTACTATGGCTACACCTTC. Translation: CASSETGVYYGYTF.

The gene calls are TRBV4-3 and TRBJ2-1; tentative D call: TRBD1 (5 bases). The germline gives CDR1 LGHNA, CDR2 YSLEER. Trimming removed 2 bases from V and 5 bases from J, with 16 bases in between. This CDR3 is built from 16 residues. The CDR3 region has the DNA TGCGCCAGCAGCCAATACTCTCAGGGCGGTCACAATGAGCAGTTCTTC. Translated, it gives CASSQYSQGGHNEQFF.

This sequence joins TRBV7-6 and TRBJ1-6, with 7 bases identical to TRBD1. V dropped 7 bases and J dropped 6; count of bases not matched to a gene: 3. There are 13 residues in the CDR3. Germline CDR1 and CDR2: SGHVS and FNYEAQ. Written as DNA, the CDR3 is TGTGCCAGCAAGGGGGCGGCTAATTCACCCCTCCACTTT. Translated: CASKGAANSPLHF.

This chain uses TRBV10-3 with TRBJ2-1, with TRBD2 matching 11 bases. The CDR3 extends over 19 amino acids. V lost 3 bases and J lost 1; bases outside the gene matches: 11. Per germline, CDR1 ENHRY and CDR2 SYGVKD. The DNA of the CDR3 is TGTGCCATCAGTGACCCTACTAGCGGGGGCCTTAGTTCCTACAATGAGCAGTTCTTC. Encoded protein: CAISDPTSGGLSSYNEQFF.

In this sample, this clone turned up once. V gene TRBV19 combines with J gene TRBJ1-6; TRBD1 aligns across 7 bases. The CDR3 consists of 14 residues. Per the germline V gene, CDR1 is LNHDA and CDR2 is SQIVND (reference sequence). Unmatched junction bases numbered 4, after V lost 3 bases and J lost 8 bases. CDR3 protein: CASSIRDSDSPLHF. The CDR3 DNA reads as TGTGCCAGTAGTATTCGGGACAGTGATTCACCCCTCCACTTT.

The V call is TRBV11-3, the J call TRBJ2-5, with 12 bases fitting TRBD2. Germline CDR1 SGHNT, CDR2 YENEEA. The V gene end was trimmed by 5 bases and the J gene end by 5 bases; junction bases not matched to a gene: 6. CDR3 length: 15 amino acids. Here the CDR3 reads CASSASGGASETQYF. The CDR3 DNA reads as TGTGCCAGCAGCGCTAGCGGGGGGGCCTCGGAGACCCAGTACTTC.

V and J are TRBV7-8 and TRBJ2-1; 7 nucleotides line up with TRBD1. Trimming took 0 bases from V and 3 from J; bases not matched to a gene: 2. The CDR3 length is 15 residues. Germline V gene sequence: CDR1 SGHVS, CDR2 FQNEAQ. The CDR3: CASSLARTGYNEQFF. CDR3 DNA sequence: TGTGCCAGCAGCTTAGCTCGGACAGGCTACAATGAGCAGTTCTTC.

The chain is built from TRBV10-2 and TRBJ2-2, with D unresolved. CDR1 WSHSY and CDR2 SAAADI come from the germline V gene. V gave up 4 bases and J gave up 4 bases, with 4 bases separating them. This CDR3 region has 12 residues. The CDR3 nucleotides read TGCGCCAGCAGTGCTACCACCGGGGAGCTGTTTTTT. Translating gives CASSATTGELFF.

V gene TRBV5-8 combines with J gene TRBJ1-4; a possible D gene is TRBD1 (6 bases). The CDR3 is made up of 14 amino acids. Deletions cut 3 bases from V and 5 bases from J, with 11 bases between. Germline V gene lookup returns CDR1 SGHTS and CDR2 YDEGEE. The CDR3 protein is CASSSDRQNEKLFF. Here the CDR3 DNA reads TGTGCCAGCAGCTCGGACAGACAGAATGAAAAACTGTTTTTT.

The J gene is TRBJ2-1, the V gene TRBV6-5, with D perhaps TRBD2 (6 bases). The V gene's germline CDR1 is MNHEY and CDR2 SVGAGI. With 6 bases removed from V and 4 bases from J, the gap between germline ends came to 16 bases. The CDR3 is made up of 15 amino acids. This CDR3 reads CASRSRAGNYNEQFF. The CDR3 nucleotides are TGTGCCAGCAGGTCTCGGGCGGGGAATTACAATGAGCAGTTCTTC.